A single sample gave rise to the 19 T cell receptor beta chains below, sequenced in a study of blood T cells in healthy people across ages. A second about 6 to 12 cycle PCR used barcoded and J-beta primers. TCRdb re-called the 5' RACE reads with MiXCR, one entry per CDR3 protein. The sample includes some 1.6 million distinct CDR3 sequences, 30% to 40% of them seen just once. The sample comprised blood. The receptors were gathered from a woman in her 30s in good health.

The V and J genes are TRBV9 and TRBJ1-2; 7 positions agree with TRBD1. The J segment lost 8 bases and the V segment lost 3 bases, leaving 10 bases of the junction unmatched. The V gene's germline CDR1 is SGDLS and CDR2 YYNGEE. The CDR3 consists of 14 residues. In DNA form, the CDR3 reads TGTGCCAGCAGCGAGGAAGACAGGGTCGGAGGCTACACCTTC. This encodes CASSEEDRVGGYTF.

J is TRBJ1-2 and V is TRBV7-8; unclear D gene. This CDR3 contains 15 residues. Trimming shortened V by 5 bases and J by 2 bases, and 15 bases separated the two germline ends. CDR1 and CDR2 from the germline V gene are SGHVS and FQNEAQ. For the CDR3, the DNA is TGTGCCAGCAGCACCCACCCGGACGCCAACTATGGCTACACCTTC. It translates to CASSTHPDANYGYTF.

The chain carries TRBV15 and TRBJ1-6, with D unresolved. The CDR3 contains 12 residues. Trimming took off 4 bases at V and 13 bases at J, with 11 bases between the two ends. CDR1 and CDR2 (germline): LNHNV, YYDKDF (reference sequence). CDR3 bases: TGTGCCACCAGCACCCCTCCCGGGCCCCTCCACTTT. Protein sequence: CATSTPPGPLHF.

The chain carries TRBV20-1 and TRBJ2-1; 11 bases map to TRBD2. J was trimmed by 5 bases and V by 4 bases; bases with no gene match: 4. The CDR3 loop spans 14 amino acids. The germline CDR1 and CDR2 sequences are DFQATT and SNEGSKA (reference sequence). DNA for the CDR3: TGCAGTGCTACTAGCGGGAGGTCCAACAATGAGCAGTTCTTC. Its protein is CSATSGRSNNEQFF.

The gene calls are TRBV20-1 and TRBJ2-1; the match to TRBD2 covers 9 bases. With 2 bases clipped from V and 9 bases from J, the junction kept 17 bases outside the gene matches. The CDR3 has 17 residues. The germline CDR1 and CDR2 sequences are DFQATT and SNEGSKA (reference sequence). The CDR3 region is CSARHEKGTSRLSEQFF. For the CDR3, the DNA is TGCAGTGCTAGACATGAAAAGGGGACTAGCAGGTTATCTGAGCAGTTCTTC.

To note about this clonotype: Being one base from a much bigger clone, this may be a read error. The chain links TRBV12-3 or TRBV12-4 to TRBJ2-3; 9 positions match TRBD1. The CDR3 has 16 amino acids. CDR3 residues: CVSSSSGTGSRDTQYF. The CDR3 region has the DNA TGTGTCAGCAGTTCCTCCGGGACAGGGAGTAGAGATACGCAGTATTTT.

This clonotype was counted only a few times. The chain links TRBV9 to TRBJ2-1, with a weak D call TRBD2 (5 bases). This CDR3 has 13 residues. Germline V lookup: CDR1 SGDLS, CDR2 YYNGEE. Trimming left V 0 bases short and J 9 bases short, with 10 bases between. The CDR3 DNA sequence: TGTGCCAGCAGCGTAGCTACGGGGTGTGAGCAGTTCTTC. Protein: CASSVATGCEQFF.

This rearrangement joins TRBV12-3 or TRBV12-4 to TRBJ1-1; TRBD1 might be the D (5 bases). V was shortened by 1 base and J by 4 bases, with 13 bases between the two germline ends. The CDR3 sequence is 15 residues long. In DNA, the CDR3 is TGTGCCAGCAGTTTAGTCGTGCTCGGGGGCACTGAAGCTTTCTTT. Its protein product is CASSLVVLGGTEAFF.

The chain links TRBV6-1 to TRBJ2-7; D is undetermined. The germline gives CDR1 MNHNS, CDR2 SASEGT. Trimming stripped 5 bases from V and 0 bases from J, with 14 bases between. The CDR3 extends over 15 amino acids. The CDR3, as DNA: TGTGCCAGCAGTTTAATCGCAGGAAGCTCCTACGAGCAGTACTTC. Translated, it gives CASSLIAGSSYEQYF.

Note on this clonotype: A much larger clone lies a single base off, so this may be a read error. The chain carries TRBV4-1 and TRBJ1-4; the D is unclear. Germline V lookup: CDR1 MGHRA, CDR2 YSYEKL. This CDR3 has 16 residues. The CDR3 DNA sequence: TGCGCCAGCAGCCAAGGGATAAGGGCAACTAATGAAAGACTGTTTTTT. Its translation: CASSQGIRATNERLFF.

Only a few counts were recorded for this clonotype. The genes are TRBV14 and TRBJ1-1; possible D gene TRBD1, 6 bases. This CDR3 comprises 16 residues. Trimming stripped 4 bases from V and 1 base from J, with 16 bases between. In germline, CDR1 is SGHDN, CDR2 FVKESK. DNA of the CDR3: TGTGCCAGCAGCCTCAGGGGCGTAACAAGGAACACTGAAGCTTTCTTT. Translation gives CASSLRGVTRNTEAFF.

This clonotype was seen only a few times. V usage is TRBV21-1 and J usage is TRBJ2-7. TRBV21-1 is labeled a pseudogene. This CDR3 has 14 residues. The CDR3 bases are TGTGCCAGCAGTAAGTTGACGGTCCCCTACGAGCAGTACTTC. Translated: CASSKLTVPYEQYF.

This clonotype was found once. The chain links TRBV28 to TRBJ2-1; tentatively, D is TRBD2 (6 bases). Germline lookup yields CDR1 MDHEN and CDR2 SYDVKM. The CDR3 sequence is 17 residues long. The germline V and J ends were trimmed by 2 bases and 7 bases, with 21 bases remaining between them. This CDR3 is CASSLKVGDSLWNEQFF. The DNA for the CDR3 is TGTGCCAGCAGTTTAAAGGTCGGGGACTCCCTATGGAATGAGCAGTTCTTC.

This clonotype was seen more than once but under ten times. In DNA form, the CDR3 reads TGTGCCAGCAGTGGGGGGGGGGTAGTGTCCTACAATGAGCAGTTCTTC. It encodes CASSGGGVVSYNEQFF. The chain joins TRBV2 to TRBJ2-1; 7 bases align to TRBD2. V shed 4 bases and J 1 base; nucleotides not matched to a gene: 7. Germline loops: CDR1 SNHLY, CDR2 FYNNEI. The CDR3 covers 16 residues.

This chain connects TRBV24-1 to TRBJ1-1, with 7 bases matching TRBD1. The CDR3 totals 13 residues. Germline lookup yields CDR1 KGHDR and CDR2 SFDVKD. V lost 4 bases and J lost 5; bases outside the gene matches: 3. The CDR3 DNA reads TGTGCCACCAGTGACTCAGGGGGGACTGAAGCTTTCTTT. The encoded protein is CATSDSGGTEAFF.

The chain is built from TRBV7-6 and TRBJ2-1, with 9 bases lining up with TRBD1. Germline CDR1 is SGHVS and CDR2 is FNYEAQ. V gave up 1 base and J gave up 2 bases; unmatched junction bases: 6. The CDR3 runs 17 residues. CDR3 region: CASSLVEGQGTYNEQFF. CDR3 sequence (DNA): TGTGCCAGCAGCTTAGTGGAGGGACAGGGAACCTACAATGAGCAGTTCTTC.

The chain has TRBV20-1 and TRBJ1-2, with 11 bases lining up with TRBD1. The length of the CDR3 is 14 residues. After removal of 1 base from V and 7 bases from J, the junction contained 5 bases not matched to a gene. The V gene's germline CDR1 is DFQATT and CDR2 SNEGSKA (reference sequence). CDR3 region: CSARAGTGGFGYTF. Written as DNA, the CDR3 is TGCAGTGCTAGAGCCGGGACAGGGGGATTTGGCTACACCTTC.

This clonotype occurred a few times. The V gene is TRBV20-1, the J gene TRBJ2-6; possible D gene TRBD2, 6 bases. Germline V gene data show CDR1 as DFQATT and CDR2 as SNEGSKA (reference sequence). V shed 2 bases and J shed 0 bases, with 11 bases lying between them. This CDR3 spans 16 amino acids. The chain's CDR3 is CSARMRGTSGANVLTF. The CDR3 region has the DNA TGCAGTGCTAGAATGCGGGGCACCTCTGGGGCCAACGTCCTGACTTTC.

This chain uses TRBV5-1 with TRBJ1-4, with TRBD1 as a possible D gene (6 bases). Germline CDR1 is SGHRS and CDR2 is YFSETQ. This CDR3 is built from 16 residues. Between the trimmed V and J ends, which lost 0 bases and 5 bases, there was a span of 14 bases. CDR3 nucleotide sequence: TGCGCCAGCAGCTTGGCCACAGGGATGGGGAATGAAAAACTGTTTTTT. Protein product: CASSLATGMGNEKLFF.